The clone carrying this TCR beta chain appeared many times. Its specificity is unknown. The CDR3 covers 15 residues. V lost 7 bases to trimming and J lost 3 bases; unmatched junction nucleotides: 9. The data belong to a study of T-cell reconstitution after alpha-beta-depleted transplantation in children. A library of TCRbeta sequences, prepared with unique molecular identifiers, was generated. MiXCR was run by TCRdb on the PCR reads, yielding one entry per CDR3 protein. This sample has approximately 630,000 distinct CDR3 sequences, with 13% found just once. Overall study findings and caveats: Expanded graft clones numbering several hundred reportedly gave rise to alpha-beta T cells about two months after transplant. Among T cells one year after transplant, newly produced cells accounted for most counts and diversity.

The material sequenced was PBMCs, taken before TCRalphabeta/CD19-depleted stem cell transplant. The chain couples TRBV12-3 or TRBV12-4 to TRBJ1-5; 7 positions match TRBD1. The sequence was obtained from a girl aged 2-10 years with congenital amegakaryocytic thrombocytopenia, due to receive a stem cell transplant. The CDR3 DNA reads as TGTGCCAGCACCCTGGGACAGAGAAACAATCAGCCCCAGCATTTT. Encoded protein: CASTLGQRNNQPQHF.